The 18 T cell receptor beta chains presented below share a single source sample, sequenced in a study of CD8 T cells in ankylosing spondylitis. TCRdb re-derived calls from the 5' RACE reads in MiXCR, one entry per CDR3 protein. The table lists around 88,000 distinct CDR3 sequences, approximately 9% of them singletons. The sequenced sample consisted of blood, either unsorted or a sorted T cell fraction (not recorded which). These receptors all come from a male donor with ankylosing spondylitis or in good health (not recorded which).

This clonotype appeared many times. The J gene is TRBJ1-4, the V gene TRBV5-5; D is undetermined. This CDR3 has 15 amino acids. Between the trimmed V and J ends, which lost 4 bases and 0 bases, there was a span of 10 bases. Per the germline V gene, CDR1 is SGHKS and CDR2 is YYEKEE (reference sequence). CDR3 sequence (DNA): TGTGCCAGCAGCCGTGGACCTTCAACTAATGAAAAACTGTTTTTT. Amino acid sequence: CASSRGPSTNEKLFF.

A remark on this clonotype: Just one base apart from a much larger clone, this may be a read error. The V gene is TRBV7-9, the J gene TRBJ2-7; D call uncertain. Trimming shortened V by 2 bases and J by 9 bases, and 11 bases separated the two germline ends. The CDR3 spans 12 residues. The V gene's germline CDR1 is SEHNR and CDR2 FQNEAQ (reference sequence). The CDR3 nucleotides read TGTGCCAGCAGCTTATGGGAATTTGGGCAGTACTTC. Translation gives CASSLWEFGQYF.

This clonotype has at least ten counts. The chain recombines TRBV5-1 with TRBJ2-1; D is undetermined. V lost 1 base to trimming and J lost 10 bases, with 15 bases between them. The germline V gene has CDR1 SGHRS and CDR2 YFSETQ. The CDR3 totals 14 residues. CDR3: CASSLFNSIGEQFF. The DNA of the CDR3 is TGCGCCAGCAGCTTGTTTAACTCCATAGGCGAGCAGTTCTTC.

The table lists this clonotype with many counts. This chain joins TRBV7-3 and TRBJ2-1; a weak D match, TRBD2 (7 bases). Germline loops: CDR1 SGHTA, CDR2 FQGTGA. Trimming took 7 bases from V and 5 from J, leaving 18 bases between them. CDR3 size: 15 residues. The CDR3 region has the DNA TGTGCCAGCACTGTTGGGGGGGCCTTTAACAATGAGCAGTTCTTC. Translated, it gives CASTVGGAFNNEQFF.

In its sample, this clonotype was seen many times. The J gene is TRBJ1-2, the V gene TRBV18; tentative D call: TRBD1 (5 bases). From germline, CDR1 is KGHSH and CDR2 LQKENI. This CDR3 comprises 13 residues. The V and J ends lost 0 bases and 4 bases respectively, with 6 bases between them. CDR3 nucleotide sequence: TGTGCCAGCTCACCACCGCAGGGCTATGGCTACACCTTC. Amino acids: CASSPPQGYGYTF.

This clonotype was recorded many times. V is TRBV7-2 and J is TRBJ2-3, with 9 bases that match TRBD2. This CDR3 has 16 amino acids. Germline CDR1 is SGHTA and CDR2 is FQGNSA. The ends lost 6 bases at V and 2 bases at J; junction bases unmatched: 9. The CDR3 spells CASRDNLAGITDTQYF. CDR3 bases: TGTGCCAGCAGGGACAATCTAGCGGGGATCACAGATACGCAGTATTTT.

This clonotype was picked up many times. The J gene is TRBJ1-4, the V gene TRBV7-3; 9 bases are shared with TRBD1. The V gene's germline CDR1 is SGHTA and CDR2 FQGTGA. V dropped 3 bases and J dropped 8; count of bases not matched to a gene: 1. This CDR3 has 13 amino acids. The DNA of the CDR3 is TGTGCCAGCAGCTTGGACAGGGGAGAAAAACTGTTTTTT. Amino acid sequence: CASSLDRGEKLFF. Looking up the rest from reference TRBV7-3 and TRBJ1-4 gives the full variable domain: GAGVSQTPSNKVTEKGKYVELRCDPISGHTALYWYRQSLGQGPEFLIYFQGTGAADDSGLPNDRFFAVRPEGSVSTLKIQRTERGDSAVYLCASSLDRGEKLFFGSGTQLSVL.

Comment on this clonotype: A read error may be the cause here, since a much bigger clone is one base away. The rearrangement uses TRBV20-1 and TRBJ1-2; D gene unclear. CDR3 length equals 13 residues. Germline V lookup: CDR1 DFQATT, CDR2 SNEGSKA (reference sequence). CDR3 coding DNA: TGCGGTGCTAGAGACTTAGCAGACTATGGCTACACCTTC. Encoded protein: CGARDLADYGYTF.

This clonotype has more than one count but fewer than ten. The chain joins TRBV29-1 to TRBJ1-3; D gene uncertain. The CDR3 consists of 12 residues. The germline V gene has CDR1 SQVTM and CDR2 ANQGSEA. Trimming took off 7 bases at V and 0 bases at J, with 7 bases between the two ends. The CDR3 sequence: CSATDSGNTIYF. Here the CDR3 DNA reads TGCAGCGCCACGGACTCTGGAAACACCATATATTTT.

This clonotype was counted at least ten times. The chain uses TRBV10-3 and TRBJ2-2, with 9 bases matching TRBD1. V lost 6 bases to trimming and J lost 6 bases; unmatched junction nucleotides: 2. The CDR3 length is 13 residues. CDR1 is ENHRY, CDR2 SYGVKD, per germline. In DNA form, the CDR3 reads TGTGCCATCAGACAGGGGGCATCCGGGGAGCTGTTTTTT. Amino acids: CAIRQGASGELFF.

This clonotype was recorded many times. The CDR3 DNA reads TGTGCCAGCTTGACTAGCTCCTCCTACGAGCAGTACTTC. This gives the protein CASLTSSSYEQYF. The gene calls are TRBV5-4 and TRBJ2-7; 7 nucleotides match TRBD2. V lost 7 bases and J lost 0; bases outside the gene matches: 4. Germline lookup yields CDR1 SGHNT and CDR2 YYREEE (reference sequence). The CDR3 runs 13 residues. The whole variable domain, remainder taken from reference TRBV5-4 and TRBJ2-7, is ETGVTQSPTHLIKTRGQQVTLRCSSQSGHNTVSWYQQALGQGPQFIFQYYREEENGRGNFPPRFSGLQFPNYSSELNVNALELDDSALYLCASLTSSSYEQYFGPGTRLTVT.

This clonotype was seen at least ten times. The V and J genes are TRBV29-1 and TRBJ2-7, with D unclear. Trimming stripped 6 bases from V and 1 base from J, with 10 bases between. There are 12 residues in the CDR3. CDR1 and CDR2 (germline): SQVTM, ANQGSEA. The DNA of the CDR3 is TGCAGCGTATCCGGGCCATCCTACGAGCAGTACTTC. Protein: CSVSGPSYEQYF.

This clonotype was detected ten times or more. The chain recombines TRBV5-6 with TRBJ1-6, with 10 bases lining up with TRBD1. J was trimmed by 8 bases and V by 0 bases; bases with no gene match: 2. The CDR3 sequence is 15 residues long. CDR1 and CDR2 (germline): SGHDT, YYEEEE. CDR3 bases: TGTGCCAGCAGCTTGGTGACAGGGGGCGATTCACCCCTCCACTTT. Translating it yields CASSLVTGGDSPLHF.

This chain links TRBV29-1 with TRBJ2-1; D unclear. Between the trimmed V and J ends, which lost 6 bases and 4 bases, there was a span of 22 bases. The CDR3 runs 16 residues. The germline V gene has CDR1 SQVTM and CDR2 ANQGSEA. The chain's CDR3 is CSVDDLEISNYNEQFF. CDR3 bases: TGCAGCGTAGACGACCTTGAAATTTCTAATTACAATGAGCAGTTCTTC.

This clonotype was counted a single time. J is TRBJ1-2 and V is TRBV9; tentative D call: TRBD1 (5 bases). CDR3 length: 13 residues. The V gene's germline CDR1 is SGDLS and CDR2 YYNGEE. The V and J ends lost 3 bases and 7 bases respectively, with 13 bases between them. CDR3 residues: CASSGRSGGGYTF. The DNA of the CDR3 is TGTGCCAGCAGCGGGAGGAGCGGGGGTGGCTACACCTTC.

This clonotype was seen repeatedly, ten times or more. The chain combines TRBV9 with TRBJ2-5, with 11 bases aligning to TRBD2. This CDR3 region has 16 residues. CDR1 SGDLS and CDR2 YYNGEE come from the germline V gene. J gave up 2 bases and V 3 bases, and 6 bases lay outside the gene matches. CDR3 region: CASSAGTSGTQETQYF. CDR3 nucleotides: TGTGCCAGCAGCGCCGGGACTAGCGGAACTCAAGAGACCCAGTACTTC.

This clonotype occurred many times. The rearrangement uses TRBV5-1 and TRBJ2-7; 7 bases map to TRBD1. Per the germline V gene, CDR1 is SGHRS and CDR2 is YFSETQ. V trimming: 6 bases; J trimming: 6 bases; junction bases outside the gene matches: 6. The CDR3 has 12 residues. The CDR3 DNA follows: TGCGCCAGCAACAACAGGGGAAGCGAGCAGTACTTC. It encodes CASNNRGSEQYF.

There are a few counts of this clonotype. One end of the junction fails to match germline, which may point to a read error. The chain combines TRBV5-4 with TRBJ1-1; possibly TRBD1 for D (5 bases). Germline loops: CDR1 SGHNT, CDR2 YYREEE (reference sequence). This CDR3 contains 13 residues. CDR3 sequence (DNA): TGTACCAGCAGCATAGGACAGAACACTGAAGCTTTCTTT. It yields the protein CTSSIGQNTEAFF.